This TCR beta chain was sequenced during a study of T cells after yellow fever vaccination. Study-level findings and limits: Post-booster samples contained most primary-vaccination clones (approximately 97% CD4, 70% to 90% CD8). FACS-sorted repertoires might harbor abundant contaminating clonotypes from the bulk population.

The table lists this clonotype with a few counts. What it binds is unknown. A 5'RACE template-switching step, the method used to make TCR cDNA, added a universal primer site and UMIs. TCRdb reprocessed the 5' RACE reads via MiXCR and lists one record per CDR3 protein. The top ten hold about 22% of the sample, which has some 350,000 distinct CDR3 sequences, over 4% seen once. The CDR3 is made up of 13 amino acids. The V gene lost 0 bases and the J gene lost 7 bases, with 8 bases spanning the gap. The germline V gene encodes CDR1 MNHEY and CDR2 SVGAGI. V and J are TRBV6-5 and TRBJ2-3, with D perhaps TRBD2 (5 bases). The source material was PBMCs, sampled 5 days after the yellow fever booster vaccination. The sequence was obtained from a man younger than 30 who received the YFV17D yellow fever vaccine. CDR3 DNA: TGTGCCAGCAGTTACTCCGGACTCAATACGCAGTATTTT. It yields the protein CASSYSGLNTQYF.